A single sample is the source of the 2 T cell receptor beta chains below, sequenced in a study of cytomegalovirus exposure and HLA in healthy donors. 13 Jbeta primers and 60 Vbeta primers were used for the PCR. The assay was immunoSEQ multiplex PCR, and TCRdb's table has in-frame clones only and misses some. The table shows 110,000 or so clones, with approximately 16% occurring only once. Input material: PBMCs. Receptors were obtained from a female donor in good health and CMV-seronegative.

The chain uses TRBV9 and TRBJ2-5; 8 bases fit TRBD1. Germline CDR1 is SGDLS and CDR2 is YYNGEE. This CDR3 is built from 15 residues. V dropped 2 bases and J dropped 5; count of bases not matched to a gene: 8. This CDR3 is CASSVSGSGGETQYF. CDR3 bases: TGTGCCAGCAGCGTCTCGGGATCAGGGGGCGAGACCCAGTACTTC.

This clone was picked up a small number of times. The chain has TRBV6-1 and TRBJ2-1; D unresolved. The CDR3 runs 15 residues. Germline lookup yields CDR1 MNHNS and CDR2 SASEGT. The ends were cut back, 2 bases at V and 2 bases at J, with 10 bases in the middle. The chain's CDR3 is CASSEPGAPYNEQFF. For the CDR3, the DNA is TGTGCCAGCAGTGAACCGGGTGCCCCCTACAATGAGCAGTTCTTC.